These 21 T cell receptor beta chains share one sample of origin, sequenced in a study of blood T cell repertoires in COVID-19 (dated by TCRdb to 2018 to 2021). Preparation of the library involved the immunoSEQ multiplex PCR assay. The table was pulled from immuneACCESS by TCRdb, which kept in-frame rearrangements only. Such tables lose some clones; where checked, under half of the loss comes from unresolved V genes, and the rest has no known cause. A total of under 150,000 clones appear in this sample, roughly 79% of them only once. In total, the top ten clones hold 8% to 9% of the sample. Sequencing was carried out using peripheral blood. The receptor set was obtained from a human donor with acute or convalescent COVID-19. The donor label of this sample is uncertain.

The chain uses TRBV7-2 and TRBJ1-2, with TRBD1 matching 7 bases. Trimming at V came to 1 base and at J to 6 bases, leaving 8 bases not matched to a gene. The CDR3 runs to 15 residues. Germline V lookup: CDR1 SGHTA, CDR2 FQGNSA. The CDR3 spells CASSLEIRGYDGYTF. CDR3 coding DNA: TGTGCCAGCAGCTTAGAGATCAGGGGGTACGATGGCTACACCTTC.

The chain employs TRBV4-1 and TRBJ2-7; D gene uncertain. CDR1 and CDR2 (germline): MGHRA, YSYEKL. The CDR3 is made up of 16 amino acids. Trimming cost V 2 bases and J 6 bases, with 20 bases left between them. CDR3: CASSQSPVPPFGEQYV. As DNA, the CDR3 is TGCGCCAGCAGCCAATCCCCGGTACCCCCCTTTGGCGAGCAGTACGTC.

This rearrangement joins TRBV10-3 to TRBJ2-2; the match to TRBD1 covers 12 bases. The germline V gene has CDR1 ENHRY and CDR2 SYGVKD. This CDR3 is 14 amino acids long. After removal of 10 bases from V and 7 bases from J, the junction contained 7 bases not matched to a gene. The CDR3 nucleotides are TGTGCCACCCGGGACAGGGGGCTTCACGGGGAGCTGTTTTTT. Translating gives CATRDRGLHGELFF.

The CDR3 region is CATSAGRNTEAFF. CDR3 DNA sequence: TGTGCCACCAGTGCAGGGCGGAACACTGAAGCTTTCTTT. The chain has TRBV24-1 and TRBJ1-1; possibly TRBD1 for D (5 bases). CDR3 length equals 13 residues. The germline gives CDR1 KGHDR, CDR2 SFDVKD. Trimming pared 5 bases from V and 1 base from J, leaving 7 bases between.

This chain connects TRBV25-1 to TRBJ2-1, with D unresolved. The V and J ends lost 5 bases and 6 bases respectively, with 5 bases between them. This CDR3 region has 11 residues. Per the germline V gene, CDR1 is MGHDK and CDR2 is SYGVNS. Here the CDR3 reads CASSTVNEQFF. The CDR3 DNA reads as TGTGCCAGCAGTACTGTCAATGAGCAGTTCTTC.

The chain combines TRBV11-1 with TRBJ2-5; D gene ambiguous. V shed 8 bases and J shed 1 base, with 11 bases lying between them. The V gene's germline CDR1 is SGHAT and CDR2 FQDESV (reference sequence). This CDR3 is 13 amino acids long. The CDR3 nucleotides are TGTGCCAGCGCCACTCTCCCCCAAGAGACCCAGTACTTC. This encodes CASATLPQETQYF.

The rearrangement links TRBV30 to TRBJ2-2, with 7 bases lining up with TRBD1. J gave up 3 bases and V 3 bases, and 10 bases lay outside the gene matches. Germline CDR1 GTSNPN, CDR2 SVGIG (reference sequence). CDR3 length: 16 amino acids. Here the CDR3 reads CAWSPRDRGYTGELFF. The DNA of the CDR3 is TGTGCCTGGAGCCCCCGGGACAGAGGGTACACCGGGGAGCTGTTTTTT.

This clone was detected once. The chain combines TRBV10-2 with TRBJ1-2; D possibly corresponds to TRBD1 (5 bases). Germline assignment: CDR1 WSHSY and CDR2 SAAADI. V was clipped by 0 bases and J by 2 bases, with 16 bases between them. The CDR3 is made up of 17 amino acids. CDR3 sequence reads: CASSESIRRDGNYGYTF. The CDR3 DNA sequence: TGCGCCAGCAGTGAGTCGATTAGGCGGGACGGAAACTATGGCTACACCTTC.

V and J are TRBV19 and TRBJ2-1, with a possible D match to TRBD2 (6 bases). Per germline, CDR1 LNHDA and CDR2 SQIVND (reference sequence). There are 15 residues in the CDR3. Trimming removed 5 bases from V and 3 bases from J, with 14 bases in between. The CDR3 region is CASSPGIGGYNEQFF. The CDR3 DNA reads TGTGCCAGTAGTCCGGGGATCGGGGGCTACAATGAGCAGTTCTTC.

CDR3: CASSQDGGPGNQPQHF. The DNA of the CDR3 is TGCGCCAGCAGCCAAGATGGAGGGCCGGGCAATCAGCCCCAGCATTTT. The chain carries TRBV4-1 and TRBJ1-5; no reliable D call. CDR3 length: 16 residues. Germline V gives CDR1 MGHRA, CDR2 YSYEKL. V was trimmed by 0 bases and J by 2 bases, leaving 11 bases between them.

This chain links TRBV6-5 with TRBJ2-4, with D maybe TRBD2 (5 bases). The CDR3 consists of 14 residues. V was pared by 11 bases and J by 0 bases, with 14 bases between. Looked up from germline, CDR1 is MNHEY and CDR2 is SVGAGI. The CDR3 loop is CASQEGLAKNIQYF. Written as DNA, the CDR3 is TGTGCCTCCCAAGAGGGCCTAGCCAAAAACATTCAGTACTTC.

The chain combines TRBV6-2 or TRBV6-3 with TRBJ2-5; 9 nucleotides align to TRBD2. The CDR3 is made up of 15 amino acids. Germline CDR1 MNHEY, CDR2 SVGEGT. After removal of 2 bases from V and 5 bases from J, the junction contained 6 bases not matched to a gene. CDR3 sequence reads: CASSYRASGGETQYF. CDR3 coding DNA: TGTGCCAGCAGTTACCGAGCGAGCGGGGGGGAGACCCAGTACTTC.

This chain joins TRBV5-1 and TRBJ1-2, with 7 bases that match TRBD1. The ends lost 7 bases at V and 2 bases at J; junction bases unmatched: 11. The CDR3 extends over 15 amino acids. Germline V gives CDR1 SGHRS, CDR2 YFSETQ. Written as DNA, the CDR3 is TGCGCCAGCCTACCTGGTCCGGACAGGAACTATGGCTACACCTTC. This translates into CASLPGPDRNYGYTF. The whole variable domain, filled in from reference TRBV5-1 and TRBJ1-2, reads KAGVTQTPRYLIKTRGQQVTLSCSPISGHRSVSWYQQTPGQGLQFLFEYFSETQRNKGNFPGRFSGRQFSNSRSEMNVSTLELGDSALYLCASLPGPDRNYGYTFGSGTRLTVV.

The V gene is TRBV30, the J gene TRBJ2-1; maybe TRBD2 (6 bases). CDR3 length: 13 amino acids. CDR1 and CDR2 (germline): GTSNPN, SVGIG (reference sequence). The V end lost 4 bases, the J end lost 7 bases, and 14 bases lay between the germline ends. Here the CDR3 DNA reads TGTGCCTGGACTCTTCCTGGAGGGAATGAGCAGTTCTTC. Amino acids: CAWTLPGGNEQFF.

In its sample, this clone was seen once. V and J are TRBV7-9 and TRBJ2-1; TRBD2 matches at 7 bases. Germline V gene lookup returns CDR1 SEHNR and CDR2 FQNEAQ (reference sequence). V trimming: 1 base; J trimming: 4 bases; junction bases outside the gene matches: 4. This CDR3 is 15 amino acids long. The CDR3 sequence: CASSLGEGLYNEQFF. CDR3 sequence (DNA): TGTGCCAGCAGCTTAGGGGAGGGTTTATACAATGAGCAGTTCTTC.

V usage is TRBV6-6 and J usage is TRBJ2-2, with 10 bases fitting TRBD1. This CDR3 region has 13 residues. Germline-derived CDR1 and CDR2 are MNHNY and SVGAGI (reference sequence). The junction had 1 base not matched to a gene; V was cut back by 6 bases and J by 6 bases. DNA of the CDR3: TGTGCCAGCAGGGGACAGGGGCCCGGGGAGCTGTTTTTT. Amino acid sequence: CASRGQGPGELFF.

The rearrangement joins TRBV5-4 to TRBJ2-3, with TRBD2 matching over 9 bases. Germline CDR1 SGHNT, CDR2 YYREEE (reference sequence). Germline trimming cut 0 bases from V and 2 bases from J; bases unmatched to any gene: 4. The CDR3 totals 16 residues. The CDR3 DNA follows: TGTGCCAGCAGCTTGGGACTAGCGGTGAACACAGATACGCAGTATTTT. Translation: CASSLGLAVNTDTQYF.

This clone was found many times. This CDR3 is CASSVVQNTEAFF. The CDR3 coding sequence is TGTGCCAGCAGCGTAGTTCAGAACACTGAAGCTTTCTTT. J is TRBJ1-1 and V is TRBV9; no definite D call. Germline V gene data show CDR1 as SGDLS and CDR2 as YYNGEE. This CDR3 comprises 13 residues. V was shortened by 0 bases and J by 1 base, with 4 bases between the two germline ends.

This clone was counted a few times. The V call is TRBV18, the J call TRBJ2-2; no clear D gene. The ends were cut back, 9 bases at V and 4 bases at J, with 9 bases in the middle. This CDR3 contains 12 residues. Germline V gives CDR1 KGHSH, CDR2 LQKENI. The CDR3 here is CASPTPTGELFF. The CDR3, as DNA: TGTGCCAGTCCGACACCCACCGGGGAGCTGTTTTTT.

The rearrangement uses TRBV16 and TRBJ1-5; D is undetermined. V lost 4 bases, J lost 3 bases, and 10 bases lay in between. This CDR3 comprises 14 residues. Germline values: CDR1 KGHSY, CDR2 FQNENV. CDR3 bases: TGTGCCAGCAGCCGGACTTATTACAATCAGCCCCAGCATTTT. It is translated as CASSRTYYNQPQHF.

As regards this clone: The junction differs from germline at one of its ends, possibly a read error. J is TRBJ1-1 and V is TRBV12-5; D might be TRBD1 (5 bases). In germline, CDR1 is LGHNT, CDR2 FRNRAP. This CDR3 contains 16 residues. The CDR3 here is CASGLPLLQENAEAFF. As DNA, the CDR3 is TGTGCTAGTGGCCTACCTCTACTACAGGAGAACGCTGAAGCTTTCTTT.